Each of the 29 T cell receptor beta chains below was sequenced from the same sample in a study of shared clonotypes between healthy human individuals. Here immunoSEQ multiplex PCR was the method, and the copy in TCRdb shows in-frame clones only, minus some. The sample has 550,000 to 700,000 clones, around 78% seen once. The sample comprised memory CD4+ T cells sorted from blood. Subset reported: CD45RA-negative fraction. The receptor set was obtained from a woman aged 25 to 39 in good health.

This CDR3 reads CASSVRVQGYTF. DNA of the CDR3: TGTGCCAGCAGTGTCAGGGTACAAGGCTACACCTTC. The V call is TRBV2, the J call TRBJ1-2, with D possibly TRBD1 on 5 matching bases. Per germline, CDR1 SNHLY and CDR2 FYNNEI. This CDR3 contains 12 residues. Trimming removed 4 bases from V and 8 bases from J, with 11 bases in between.

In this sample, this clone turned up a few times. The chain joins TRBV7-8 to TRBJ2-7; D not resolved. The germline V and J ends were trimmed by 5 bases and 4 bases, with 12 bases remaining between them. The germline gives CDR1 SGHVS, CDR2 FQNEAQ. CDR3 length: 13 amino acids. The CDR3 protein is CASSAGTLYEQYF. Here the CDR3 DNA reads TGTGCCAGCAGCGCCGGAACTTTATACGAGCAGTACTTC.

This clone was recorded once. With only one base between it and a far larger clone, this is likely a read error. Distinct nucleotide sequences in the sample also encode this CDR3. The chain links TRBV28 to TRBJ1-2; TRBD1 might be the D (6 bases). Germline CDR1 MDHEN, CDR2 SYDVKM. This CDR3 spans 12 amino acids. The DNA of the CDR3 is TGTGCTACGGGGGGGGCCGCCTATGGCTACACCTTC. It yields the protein CATGGAAYGYTF.

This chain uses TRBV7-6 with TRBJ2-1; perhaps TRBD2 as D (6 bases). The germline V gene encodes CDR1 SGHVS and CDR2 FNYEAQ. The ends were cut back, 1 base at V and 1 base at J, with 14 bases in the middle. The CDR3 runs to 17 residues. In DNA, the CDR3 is TGTGCCAGCAGCTTAGATGGCGGGAAGGTGTCCTACAATGAGCAGTTCTTC. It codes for CASSLDGGKVSYNEQFF.

The CDR3 DNA follows: TGTGCCAGCAGCCCCGGGACTGGCTATGAGCAGTTCTTC. Its translation: CASSPGTGYEQFF. V usage is TRBV11-3 and J usage is TRBJ2-1, with a tentative D call TRBD2 (6 bases). Per the germline V gene, CDR1 is SGHNT and CDR2 is YENEEA. The germline V and J ends were trimmed by 5 bases and 8 bases, with 13 bases remaining between them. The CDR3 is 13 residues long.

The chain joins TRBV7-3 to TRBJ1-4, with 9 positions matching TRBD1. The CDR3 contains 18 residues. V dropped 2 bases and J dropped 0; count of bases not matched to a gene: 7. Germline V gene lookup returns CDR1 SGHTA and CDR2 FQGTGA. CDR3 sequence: CASSLVGTGSATNEKLFF. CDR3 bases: TGTGCCAGCAGCTTAGTCGGGACAGGGTCTGCAACTAATGAAAAACTGTTTTTT.

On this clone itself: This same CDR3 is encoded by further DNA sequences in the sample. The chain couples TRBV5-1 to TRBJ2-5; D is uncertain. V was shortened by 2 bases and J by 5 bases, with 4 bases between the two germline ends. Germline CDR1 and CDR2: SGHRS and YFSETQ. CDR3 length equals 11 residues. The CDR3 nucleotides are TGCGCCAGCAGCTTAGTGGAGACCCAGTACTTC. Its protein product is CASSLVETQYF.

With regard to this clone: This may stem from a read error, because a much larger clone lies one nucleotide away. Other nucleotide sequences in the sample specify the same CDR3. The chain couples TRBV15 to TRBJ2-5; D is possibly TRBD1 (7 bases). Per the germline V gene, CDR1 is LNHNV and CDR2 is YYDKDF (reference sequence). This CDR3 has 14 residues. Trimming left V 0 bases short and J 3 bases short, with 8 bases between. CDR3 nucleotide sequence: TGTGCCACCAGCAGAGACAGGGGGGAAGAGACCCAGTACTTC. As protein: CATSRDRGEETQYF.

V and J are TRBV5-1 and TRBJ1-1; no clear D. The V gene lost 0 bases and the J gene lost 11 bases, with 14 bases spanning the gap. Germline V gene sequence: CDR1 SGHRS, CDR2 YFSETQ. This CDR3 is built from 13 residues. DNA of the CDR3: TGCGCCAGCAGCTTGGGCTTTGATCGGGTGGCTTTCTTT. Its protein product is CASSLGFDRVAFF. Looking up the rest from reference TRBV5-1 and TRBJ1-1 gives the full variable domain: KAGVTQTPRYLIKTRGQQVTLSCSPISGHRSVSWYQQTPGQGLQFLFEYFSETQRNKGNFPGRFSGRQFSNSRSEMNVSTLELGDSALYLCASSLGFDRVAFFGQGTRLTVV.

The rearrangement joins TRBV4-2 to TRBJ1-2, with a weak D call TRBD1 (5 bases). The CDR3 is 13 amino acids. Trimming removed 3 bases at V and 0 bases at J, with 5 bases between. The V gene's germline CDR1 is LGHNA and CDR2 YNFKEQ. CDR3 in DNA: TGTGCCAGCAGCCAGGGGGCTAACTATGGCTACACCTTC. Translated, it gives CASSQGANYGYTF.

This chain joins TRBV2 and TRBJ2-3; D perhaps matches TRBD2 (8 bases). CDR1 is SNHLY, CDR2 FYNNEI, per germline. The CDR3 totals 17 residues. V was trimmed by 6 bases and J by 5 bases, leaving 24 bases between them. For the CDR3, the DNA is TGTGCCAGCAGCTACAGACCGGGACTAGGGGGCCAAGATACGCAGTATTTT. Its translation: CASSYRPGLGGQDTQYF.

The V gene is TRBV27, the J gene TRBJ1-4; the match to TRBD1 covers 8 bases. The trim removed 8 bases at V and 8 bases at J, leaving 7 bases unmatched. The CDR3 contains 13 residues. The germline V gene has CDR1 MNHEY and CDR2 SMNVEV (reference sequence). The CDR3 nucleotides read TGTGCCAGCTCGGACAGGGTAGGAGAAAAACTGTTTTTT. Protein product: CASSDRVGEKLFF.

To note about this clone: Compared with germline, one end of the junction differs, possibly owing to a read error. The CDR3 loop is CASSQTSGNSEAFF. The CDR3 nucleotides read TGTGCCAGCAGCCAAACCTCCGGGAACTCTGAAGCTTTCTTT. V and J are TRBV4-2 and TRBJ1-1; the D is unclear. The CDR3 spans 14 residues. CDR1 LGHNA and CDR2 YNFKEQ come from the germline V gene.

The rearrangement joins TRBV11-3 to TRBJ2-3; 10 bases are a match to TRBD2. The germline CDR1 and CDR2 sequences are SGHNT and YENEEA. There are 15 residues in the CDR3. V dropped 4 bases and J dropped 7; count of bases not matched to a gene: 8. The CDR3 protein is CASSYLAGEGNTQYF. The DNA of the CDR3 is TGTGCCAGCAGCTATCTAGCGGGAGAGGGGAATACGCAGTATTTT.

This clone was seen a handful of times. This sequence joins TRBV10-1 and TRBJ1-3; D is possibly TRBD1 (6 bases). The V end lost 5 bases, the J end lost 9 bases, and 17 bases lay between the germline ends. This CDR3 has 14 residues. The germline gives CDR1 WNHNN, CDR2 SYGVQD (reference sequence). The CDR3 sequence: CASSPAGAIGTIYF. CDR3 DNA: TGCGCCAGCAGTCCGGCAGGGGCGATCGGCACCATATATTTT.

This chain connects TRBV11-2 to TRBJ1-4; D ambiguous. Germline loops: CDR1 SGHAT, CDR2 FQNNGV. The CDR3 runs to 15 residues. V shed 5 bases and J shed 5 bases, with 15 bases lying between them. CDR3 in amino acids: CASSPRAGLNEKLFF. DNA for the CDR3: TGTGCCAGCAGCCCCCGTGCAGGCCTCAATGAAAAACTGTTTTTT.

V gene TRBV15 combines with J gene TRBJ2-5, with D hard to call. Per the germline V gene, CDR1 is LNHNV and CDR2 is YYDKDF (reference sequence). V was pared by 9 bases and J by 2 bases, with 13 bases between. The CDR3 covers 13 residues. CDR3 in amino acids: CATSRTQQETQYF. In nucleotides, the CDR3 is TGTGCCACTTCCCGCACACAACAAGAGACCCAGTACTTC.

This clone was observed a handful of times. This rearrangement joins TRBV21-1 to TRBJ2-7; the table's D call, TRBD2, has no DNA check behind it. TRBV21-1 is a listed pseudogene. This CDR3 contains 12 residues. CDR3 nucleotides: TGTGCCAGCACCTGCACTCGGGAGGAGCAGTACTTC. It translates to CASTCTREEQYF.

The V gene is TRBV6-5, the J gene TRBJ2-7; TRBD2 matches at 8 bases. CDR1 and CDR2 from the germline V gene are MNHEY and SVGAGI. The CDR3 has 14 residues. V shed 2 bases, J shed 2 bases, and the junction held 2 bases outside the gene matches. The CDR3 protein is CASSYGGRTYEQYF. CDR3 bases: TGTGCCAGCAGTTACGGCGGGAGGACCTACGAGCAGTACTTC.

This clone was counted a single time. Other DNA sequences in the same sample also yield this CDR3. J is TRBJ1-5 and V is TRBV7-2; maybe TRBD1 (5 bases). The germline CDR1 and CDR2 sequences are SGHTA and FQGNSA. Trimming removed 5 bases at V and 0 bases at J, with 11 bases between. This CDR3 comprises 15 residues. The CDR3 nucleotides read TGTGCCAGCAGCCCGACAGCACTTAGCAATCAGCCCCAGCATTTT. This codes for CASSPTALSNQPQHF.

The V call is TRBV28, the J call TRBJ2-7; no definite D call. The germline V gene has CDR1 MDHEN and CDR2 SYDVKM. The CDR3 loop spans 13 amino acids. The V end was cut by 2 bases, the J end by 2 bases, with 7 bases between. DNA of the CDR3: TGTGCCAGCAGTTTAAACCACGCCTACGAGCAGTACTTC. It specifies CASSLNHAYEQYF.

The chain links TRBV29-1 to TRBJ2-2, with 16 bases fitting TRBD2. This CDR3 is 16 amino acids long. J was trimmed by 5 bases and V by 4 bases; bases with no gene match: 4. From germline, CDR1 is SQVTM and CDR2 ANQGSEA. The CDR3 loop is CSVGLGLAGGTGELFF. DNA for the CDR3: TGCAGCGTTGGGCTGGGACTAGCGGGAGGGACCGGGGAGCTGTTTTTT.

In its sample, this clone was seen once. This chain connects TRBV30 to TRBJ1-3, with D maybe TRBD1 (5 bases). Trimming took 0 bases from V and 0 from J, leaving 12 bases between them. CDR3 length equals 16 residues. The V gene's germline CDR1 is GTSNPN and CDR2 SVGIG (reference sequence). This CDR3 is CAWSVRRGFSGNTIYF. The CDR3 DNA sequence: TGTGCCTGGAGTGTACGGAGGGGCTTCTCTGGAAACACCATATATTTT.

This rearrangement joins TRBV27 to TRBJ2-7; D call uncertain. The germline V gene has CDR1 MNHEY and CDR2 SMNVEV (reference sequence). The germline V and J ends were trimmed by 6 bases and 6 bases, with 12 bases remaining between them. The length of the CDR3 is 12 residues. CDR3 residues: CASRGMSSEQYF. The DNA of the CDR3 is TGTGCCAGCAGGGGGATGAGTTCCGAGCAGTACTTC.

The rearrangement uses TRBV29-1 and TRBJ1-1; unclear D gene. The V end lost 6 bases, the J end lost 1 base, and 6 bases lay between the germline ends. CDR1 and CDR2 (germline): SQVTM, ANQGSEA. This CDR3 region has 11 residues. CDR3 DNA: TGCAGCGTGTTCCCGAACACTGAAGCTTTCTTT. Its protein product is CSVFPNTEAFF.

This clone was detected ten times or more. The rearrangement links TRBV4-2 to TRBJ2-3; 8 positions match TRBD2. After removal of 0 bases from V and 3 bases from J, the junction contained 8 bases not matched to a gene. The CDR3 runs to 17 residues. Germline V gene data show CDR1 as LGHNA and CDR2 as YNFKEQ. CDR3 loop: CASSQDLTSGGTDTQYF. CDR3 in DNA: TGTGCCAGCAGCCAAGACCTAACTAGCGGTGGGACAGATACGCAGTATTTT.

The CDR3 region is CASSLNPSGYNEQFF. CDR3 sequence (DNA): TGTGCCAGCAGCTTAAACCCTAGCGGCTACAATGAGCAGTTCTTC. The chain carries TRBV7-3 and TRBJ2-1, with 7 positions matching TRBD2. Germline V gene data show CDR1 as SGHTA and CDR2 as FQGTGA. The CDR3 sequence is 15 residues long. V lost 1 base to trimming and J lost 3 bases; unmatched junction nucleotides: 3.

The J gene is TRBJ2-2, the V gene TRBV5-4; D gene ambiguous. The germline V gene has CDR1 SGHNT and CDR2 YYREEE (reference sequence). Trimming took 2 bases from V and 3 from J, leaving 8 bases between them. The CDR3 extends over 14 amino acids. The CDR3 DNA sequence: TGTGCCAGCAGCTTTCAAAAACACACCGGGGAGCTGTTTTTT. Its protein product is CASSFQKHTGELFF.

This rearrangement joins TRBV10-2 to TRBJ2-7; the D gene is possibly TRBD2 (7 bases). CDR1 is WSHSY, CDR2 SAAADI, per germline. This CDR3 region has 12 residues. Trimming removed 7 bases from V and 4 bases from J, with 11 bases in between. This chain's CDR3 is CASKQGGYEQYF. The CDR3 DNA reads TGCGCCAGCAAACAGGGAGGGTACGAGCAGTACTTC.